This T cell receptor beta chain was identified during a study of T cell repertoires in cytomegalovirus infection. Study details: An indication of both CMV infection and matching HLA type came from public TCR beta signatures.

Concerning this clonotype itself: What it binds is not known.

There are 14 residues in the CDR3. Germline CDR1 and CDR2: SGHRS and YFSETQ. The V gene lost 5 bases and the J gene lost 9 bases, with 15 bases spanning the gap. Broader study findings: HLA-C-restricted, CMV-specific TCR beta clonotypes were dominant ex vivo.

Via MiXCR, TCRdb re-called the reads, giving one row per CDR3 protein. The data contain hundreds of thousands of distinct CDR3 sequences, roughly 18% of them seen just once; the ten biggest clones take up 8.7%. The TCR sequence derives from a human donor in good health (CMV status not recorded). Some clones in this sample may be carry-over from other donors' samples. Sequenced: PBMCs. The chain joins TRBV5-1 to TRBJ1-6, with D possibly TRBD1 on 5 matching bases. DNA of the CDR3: TGCGCCAGCAGTCCGGGGGAATTGAGTTCACCCCTCCACTTT. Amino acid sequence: CASSPGELSSPLHF.